Following are 3 T cell receptor beta chains from one sample sequenced in a study of blood T cell repertoires in COVID-19. Here immunoSEQ multiplex PCR was the method, and the copy in TCRdb shows in-frame clones only, minus some. The top ten hold roughly a tenth of the sample, which has approximately 34,000 clones, over 75% seen once. The sequenced material came from peripheral blood. These TCRs come from a human donor in a cohort sampled during active COVID-19.

The chain has TRBV27 and TRBJ1-2, with D unclear. Per germline, CDR1 MNHEY and CDR2 SMNVEV (reference sequence). CDR3 length equals 13 residues. V was clipped by 4 bases and J by 4 bases, with 10 bases between them. As DNA, the CDR3 is TGTGCCAGCAGTTATGATGGCCTCTATGGCTACACCTTC. It yields the protein CASSYDGLYGYTF.

This clone was counted once. The chain recombines TRBV5-6 with TRBJ2-4, with 11 bases lining up with TRBD1. The CDR3 is 19 amino acids. The germline V gene has CDR1 SGHDT and CDR2 YYEEEE. The ends lost 1 base at V and 3 bases at J; junction bases unmatched: 12. The CDR3 nucleotides are TGTGCCAGCAGCTTGTCTCGTTTGGAAGGGACAGGGGGCAAAAACATTCAGTACTTC. It codes for CASSLSRLEGTGGKNIQYF.

The gene calls are TRBV6-2 or TRBV6-3 and TRBJ1-6; TRBD1 matches at 9 bases. The CDR3 extends over 15 amino acids. CDR1 MNHEY and CDR2 SVGEGT come from the germline V gene. Trimming removed 2 bases from V and 8 bases from J; junction bases left unmatched: 4. The chain's CDR3 is CASSYPGQGHSPLHF. The CDR3 bases are TGTGCCAGCAGTTACCCGGGACAGGGACATTCACCCCTCCACTTT.